This TCR beta chain stems from a study of T-cell reconstitution after alpha-beta-depleted transplantation in children. Points from the study as a whole: The main origin of T-cell counts and diversity one year after transplant was newly produced T cells. Two months or so post-transplant, alpha-beta T cells reportedly derived from several hundred expanded graft clones.

Germline values: CDR1 MDHEN, CDR2 SYDVKM. This CDR3 comprises 14 residues. V lost 5 bases, J lost 4 bases, and 6 bases stayed unmatched. Unique molecular identifiers tagged the TCRbeta library. Each CDR3 protein is one row after TCRdb ran MiXCR on the PCR reads. The sample holds approximately 350,000 distinct CDR3 sequences, about a sixth seen once. About this clonotype itself: Its antigen is not known.

The chain links TRBV28 to TRBJ2-3, with 7 bases matching TRBD1. The origin of this receptor is a male patient aged 2-9 years who had a stem cell transplant for acute lymphoblastic leukemia, so the T cells may come from the graft donor. The input for sequencing was PBMCs, mostly from graft donor cells, taken 360 days after TCRalphabeta/CD19-depleted stem cell transplant. CDR3 protein: CASSDRVLADTQYF. Here the CDR3 DNA reads TGTGCCAGCAGTGACAGGGTTTTGGCAGATACGCAGTATTTT. Full variable domain (missing parts from reference TRBV28 and TRBJ2-3): DVKVTQSSRYLVKRTGEKVFLECVQDMDHENMFWYRQDPGLGLRLIYFSYDVKMKEKGDIPEGYSVSREKKERFSLILESASTNQTSMYLCASSDRVLADTQYFGPGTRLTVL.